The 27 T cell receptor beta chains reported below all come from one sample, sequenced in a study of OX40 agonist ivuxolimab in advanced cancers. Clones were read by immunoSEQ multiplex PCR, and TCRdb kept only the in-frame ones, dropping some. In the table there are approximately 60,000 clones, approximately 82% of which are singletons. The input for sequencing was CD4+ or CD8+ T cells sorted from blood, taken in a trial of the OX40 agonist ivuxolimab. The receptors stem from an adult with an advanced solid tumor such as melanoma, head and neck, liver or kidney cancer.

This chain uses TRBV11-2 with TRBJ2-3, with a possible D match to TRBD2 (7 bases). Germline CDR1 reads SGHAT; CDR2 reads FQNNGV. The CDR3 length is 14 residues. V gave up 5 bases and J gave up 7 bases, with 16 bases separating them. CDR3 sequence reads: CASSLRGGSNTQYF. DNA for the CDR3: TGTGCCAGCAGCCTGAGGGGGGGGTCGAATACGCAGTATTTT. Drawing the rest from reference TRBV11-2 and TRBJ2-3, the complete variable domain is EAGVAQSPRYKIIEKRQSVAFWCNPISGHATLYWYQQILGQGPKLLIQFQNNGVVDDSQLPKDRFSAERLKGVDSTLKIQPAKLEDSAVYLCASSLRGGSNTQYFGPGTRLTVL.

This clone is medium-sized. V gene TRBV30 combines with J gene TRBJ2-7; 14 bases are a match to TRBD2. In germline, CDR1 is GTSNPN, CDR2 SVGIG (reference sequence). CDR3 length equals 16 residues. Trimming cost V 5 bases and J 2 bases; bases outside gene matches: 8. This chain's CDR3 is CAWGSPGLAGAYEQYF. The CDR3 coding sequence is TGTGCCTGGGGATCTCCGGGACTAGCGGGAGCCTACGAGCAGTACTTC.

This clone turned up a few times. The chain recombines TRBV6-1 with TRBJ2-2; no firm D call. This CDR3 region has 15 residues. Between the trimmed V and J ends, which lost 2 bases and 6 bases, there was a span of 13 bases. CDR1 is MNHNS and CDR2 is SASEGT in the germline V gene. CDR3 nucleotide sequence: TGTGCCAGCAGTGAACGGTTGCTTTCACCCGGGGAGCTGTTTTTT. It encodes CASSERLLSPGELFF.

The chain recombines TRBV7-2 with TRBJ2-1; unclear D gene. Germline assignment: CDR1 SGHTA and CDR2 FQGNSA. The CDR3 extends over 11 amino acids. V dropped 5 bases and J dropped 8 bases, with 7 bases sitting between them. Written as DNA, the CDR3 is TGTGCCAGCAGCGCGTTGGATGAGCAGTTCTTC. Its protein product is CASSALDEQFF. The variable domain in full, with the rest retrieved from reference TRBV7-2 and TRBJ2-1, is GAGVSQSPSNKVTEKGKDVELRCDPISGHTALYWYRQSLGQGLEFLIYFQGNSAPDKSGLPSDRFSAERTGGSVSTLTIQRTQQEDSAVYLCASSALDEQFFGPGTRLTVL.

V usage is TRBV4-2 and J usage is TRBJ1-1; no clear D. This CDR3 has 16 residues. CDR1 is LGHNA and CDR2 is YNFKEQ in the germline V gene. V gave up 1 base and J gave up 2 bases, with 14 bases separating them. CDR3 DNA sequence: TGTGCCAGCAGCCAAGGTGGTAGCTGGGAAAACACTGAAGCTTTCTTT. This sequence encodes CASSQGGSWENTEAFF.

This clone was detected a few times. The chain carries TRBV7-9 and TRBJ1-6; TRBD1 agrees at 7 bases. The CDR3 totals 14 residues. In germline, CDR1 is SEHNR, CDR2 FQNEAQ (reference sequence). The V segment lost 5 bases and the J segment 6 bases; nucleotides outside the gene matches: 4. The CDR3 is CASSRGQANSPLHF. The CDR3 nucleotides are TGTGCCAGCAGCAGAGGACAGGCTAATTCACCCCTCCACTTT.

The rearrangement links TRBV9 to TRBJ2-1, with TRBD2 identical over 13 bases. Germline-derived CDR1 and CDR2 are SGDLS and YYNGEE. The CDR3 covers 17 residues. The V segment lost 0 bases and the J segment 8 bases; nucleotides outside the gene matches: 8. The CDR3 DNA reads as TGTGCCAGCAGCGTAGGTGTGGGGACTAGCGGGATCGATGAGCAGTTCTTC. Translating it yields CASSVGVGTSGIDEQFF.

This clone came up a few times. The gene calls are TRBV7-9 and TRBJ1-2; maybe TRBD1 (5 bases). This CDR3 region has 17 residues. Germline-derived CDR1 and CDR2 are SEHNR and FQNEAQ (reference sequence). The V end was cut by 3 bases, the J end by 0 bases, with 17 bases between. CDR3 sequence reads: CASSFGSRGQANYGYTF. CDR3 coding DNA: TGTGCCAGCAGCTTTGGTAGTCGGGGCCAGGCTAACTATGGCTACACCTTC.

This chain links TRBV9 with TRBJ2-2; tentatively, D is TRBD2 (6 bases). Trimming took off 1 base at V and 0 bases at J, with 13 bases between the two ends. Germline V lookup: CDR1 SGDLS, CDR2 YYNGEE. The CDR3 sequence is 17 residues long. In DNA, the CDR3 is TGTGCCAGCAGCGTACGCCGGGAGAGAGCGAACACCGGGGAGCTGTTTTTT. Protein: CASSVRRERANTGELFF.

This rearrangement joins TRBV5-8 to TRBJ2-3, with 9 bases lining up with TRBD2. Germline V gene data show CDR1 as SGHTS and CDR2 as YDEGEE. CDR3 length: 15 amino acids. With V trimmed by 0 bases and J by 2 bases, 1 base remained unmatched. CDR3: CASSLGLADTDTQYF. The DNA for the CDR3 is TGTGCCAGCAGCTTGGGACTAGCGGACACAGATACGCAGTATTTT.

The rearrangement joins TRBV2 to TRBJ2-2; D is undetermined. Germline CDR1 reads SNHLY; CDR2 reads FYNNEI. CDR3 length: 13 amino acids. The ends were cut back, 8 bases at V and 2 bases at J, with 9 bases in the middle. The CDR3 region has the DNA TGTGCCAGCCAAGACGGAAACACCGGGGAGCTGTTTTTT. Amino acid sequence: CASQDGNTGELFF.

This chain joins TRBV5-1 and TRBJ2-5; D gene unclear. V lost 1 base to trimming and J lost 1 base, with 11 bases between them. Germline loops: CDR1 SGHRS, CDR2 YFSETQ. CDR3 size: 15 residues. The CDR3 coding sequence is TGCGCCAGCAGCTTGTTTTCCGGCCTCCAAGAGACCCAGTACTTC. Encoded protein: CASSLFSGLQETQYF.

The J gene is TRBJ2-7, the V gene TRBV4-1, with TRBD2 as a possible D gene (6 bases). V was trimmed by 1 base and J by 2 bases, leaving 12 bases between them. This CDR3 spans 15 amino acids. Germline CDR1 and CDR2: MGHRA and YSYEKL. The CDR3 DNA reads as TGCGCCAGCAGCCAAGTGGGGGGAACAGCCTACGAGCAGTACTTC. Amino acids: CASSQVGGTAYEQYF.

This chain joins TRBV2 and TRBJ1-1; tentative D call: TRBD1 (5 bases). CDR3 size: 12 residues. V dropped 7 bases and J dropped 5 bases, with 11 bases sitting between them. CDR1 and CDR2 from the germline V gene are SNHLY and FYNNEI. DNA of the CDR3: TGTGCCAGCACCAGGGTGCGGACTGAAGCTTTCTTT. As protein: CASTRVRTEAFF.

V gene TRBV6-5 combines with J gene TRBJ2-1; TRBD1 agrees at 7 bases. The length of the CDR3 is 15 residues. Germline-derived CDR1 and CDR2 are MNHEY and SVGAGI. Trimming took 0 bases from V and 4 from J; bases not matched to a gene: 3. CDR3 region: CASSYSGTDYNEQFF. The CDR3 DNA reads TGTGCCAGCAGTTACTCCGGGACAGATTACAATGAGCAGTTCTTC.

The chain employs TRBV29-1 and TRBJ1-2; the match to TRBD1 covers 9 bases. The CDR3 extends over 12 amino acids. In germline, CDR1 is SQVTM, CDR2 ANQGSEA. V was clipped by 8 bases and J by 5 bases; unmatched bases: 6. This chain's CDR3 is CSSRTGEYGYTF. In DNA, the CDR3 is TGCAGCTCTCGGACAGGGGAATATGGCTACACCTTC.

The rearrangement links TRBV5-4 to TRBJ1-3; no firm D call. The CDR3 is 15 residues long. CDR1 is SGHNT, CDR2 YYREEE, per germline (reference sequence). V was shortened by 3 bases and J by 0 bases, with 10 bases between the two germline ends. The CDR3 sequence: CASSCLPLSGNTIYF. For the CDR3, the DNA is TGTGCCAGCAGCTGTCTTCCCCTCTCTGGAAACACCATATATTTT.

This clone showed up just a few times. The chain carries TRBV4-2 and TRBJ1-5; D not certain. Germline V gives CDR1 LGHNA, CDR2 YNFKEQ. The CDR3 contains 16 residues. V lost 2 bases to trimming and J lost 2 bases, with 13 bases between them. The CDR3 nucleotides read TGTGCCAGCAGCCAATCGGCCATGACGGGCAATCAGCCCCAGCATTTT. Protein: CASSQSAMTGNQPQHF.

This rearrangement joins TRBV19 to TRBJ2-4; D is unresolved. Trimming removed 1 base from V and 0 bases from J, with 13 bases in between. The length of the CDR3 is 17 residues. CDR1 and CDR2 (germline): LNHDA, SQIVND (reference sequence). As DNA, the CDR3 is TGTGCCAGTAGTATAGGGTCGCAGAACATAGCCAAAAACATTCAGTACTTC. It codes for CASSIGSQNIAKNIQYF.

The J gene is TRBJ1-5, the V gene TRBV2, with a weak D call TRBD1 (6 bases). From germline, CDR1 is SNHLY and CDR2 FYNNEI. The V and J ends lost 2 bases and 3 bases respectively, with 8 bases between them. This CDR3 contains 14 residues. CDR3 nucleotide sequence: TGTGCCAGCAGTGAAAGGACAGACAATCAGCCCCAGCATTTT. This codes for CASSERTDNQPQHF.

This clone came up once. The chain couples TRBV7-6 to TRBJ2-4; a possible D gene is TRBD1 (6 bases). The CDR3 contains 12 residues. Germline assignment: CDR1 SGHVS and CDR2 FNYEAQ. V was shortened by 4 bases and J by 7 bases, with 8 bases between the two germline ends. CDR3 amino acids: CASSSTGNIQYF. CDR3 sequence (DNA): TGTGCCAGCAGCTCTACAGGGAACATTCAGTACTTC.

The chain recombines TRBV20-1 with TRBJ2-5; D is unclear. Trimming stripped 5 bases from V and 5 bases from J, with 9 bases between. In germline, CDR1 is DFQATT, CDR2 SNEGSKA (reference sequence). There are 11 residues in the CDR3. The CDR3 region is CSAPPGETQYF. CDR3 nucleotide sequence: TGCAGTGCTCCCCCGGGCGAGACCCAGTACTTC.

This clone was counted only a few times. The CDR3 is CASNRDYNSPLHF. The CDR3 DNA is TGTGCCAGCAACAGGGACTATAATTCACCCCTCCACTTT. The V and J genes are TRBV2 and TRBJ1-6; D possibly corresponds to TRBD1 (6 bases). The CDR3 length is 13 residues. In germline, CDR1 is SNHLY, CDR2 FYNNEI. V was pared by 7 bases and J by 3 bases, with 7 bases between. The whole variable domain, remainder taken from reference TRBV2 and TRBJ1-6, is EPEVTQTPSHQVTQMGQEVILRCVPISNHLYFYWYRQILGQKVEFLVSFYNNEISEKSEIFDDQFSVERPDGSNFTLKIRSTKLEDSAMYFCASNRDYNSPLHFGNGTRLTVT.

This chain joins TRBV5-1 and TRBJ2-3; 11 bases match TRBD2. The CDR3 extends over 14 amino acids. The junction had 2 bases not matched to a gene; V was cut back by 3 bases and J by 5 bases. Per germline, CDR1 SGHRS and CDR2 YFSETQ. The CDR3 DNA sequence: TGCGCCAGCAGCTCACTAGCGGGAGTAGATACGCAGTATTTT. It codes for CASSSLAGVDTQYF. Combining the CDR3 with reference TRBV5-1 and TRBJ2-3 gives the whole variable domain KAGVTQTPRYLIKTRGQQVTLSCSPISGHRSVSWYQQTPGQGLQFLFEYFSETQRNKGNFPGRFSGRQFSNSRSEMNVSTLELGDSALYLCASSSLAGVDTQYFGPGTRLTVL.

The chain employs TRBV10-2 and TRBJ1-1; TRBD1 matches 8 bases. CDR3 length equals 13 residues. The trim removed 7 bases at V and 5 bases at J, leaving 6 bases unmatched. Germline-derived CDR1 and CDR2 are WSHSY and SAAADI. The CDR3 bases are TGCGCCAGCAATGGACAGGGACGGACTGAAGCTTTCTTT. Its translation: CASNGQGRTEAFF.

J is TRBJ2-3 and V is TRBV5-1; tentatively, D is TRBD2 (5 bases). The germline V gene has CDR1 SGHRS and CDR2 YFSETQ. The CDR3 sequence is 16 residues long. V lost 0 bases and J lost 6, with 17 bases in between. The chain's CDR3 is CASSLVLGDSQDTQYF. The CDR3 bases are TGCGCCAGCAGCTTGGTTCTGGGAGACTCGCAGGATACGCAGTATTTT.

This CDR3 is CASSYSLTQTSYNEQFF. The CDR3 nucleotides are TGTGCCAGCAGCTATTCGCTGACACAGACTTCCTACAATGAGCAGTTCTTC. The genes are TRBV7-9 and TRBJ2-1; D is undetermined. With 4 bases removed from V and 1 base from J, the gap between germline ends came to 17 bases. This CDR3 region has 17 residues. Germline CDR1 reads SEHNR; CDR2 reads FQNEAQ (reference sequence).